One and the same sample provided the 23 T cell receptor beta chains below, sequenced in a study of shared clonotypes between healthy human individuals. Profiled with immunoSEQ multiplex PCR; TCRdb holds only in-frame clones, not every one. The table records around 1,100,000 clones, about 72% of them present only once. The sample comprised memory CD4+ T cells from PBMCs. Subset denoted: CD45RA-negative fraction. The receptors come from a man in his late teens or twenties in good health. Some clones in this sample may be carry-over from other donors' samples.

This clone has at least ten counts. This chain links TRBV19 with TRBJ1-1, with TRBD1 identical over 10 bases. With 7 bases clipped from V and 5 bases from J, the junction kept 4 bases outside the gene matches. Germline V lookup: CDR1 LNHDA, CDR2 SQIVND (reference sequence). This CDR3 is built from 13 residues. CDR3 in DNA: TGTGCCAGTACCCCGGACAGGGGGACTGAAGCTTTCTTT. Its protein is CASTPDRGTEAFF.

The chain carries TRBV9 and TRBJ2-2; D remains unclear. Trimming cost V 1 base and J 3 bases, with 13 bases left between them. The CDR3 spans 16 residues. Looked up from germline, CDR1 is SGDLS and CDR2 is YYNGEE. Written as DNA, the CDR3 is TGTGCCAGCAGCGTATTGATGGATGAGGACACCGGGGAGCTGTTTTTT. Its protein product is CASSVLMDEDTGELFF.

The rearrangement links TRBV6-5 to TRBJ2-2; D is undetermined. The germline gives CDR1 MNHEY, CDR2 SVGAGI. The CDR3 consists of 11 residues. Deletions cut 9 bases from V and 5 bases from J, with 7 bases between. The CDR3 sequence: CASGMTGELFF. The CDR3, as DNA: TGTGCCAGTGGAATGACCGGGGAGCTGTTTTTT.

The gene calls are TRBV6-5 and TRBJ1-4; D remains ambiguous. Germline CDR1 reads MNHEY; CDR2 reads SVGAGI. The CDR3 covers 13 residues. Trimming pared 6 bases from V and 7 bases from J, leaving 12 bases between. The CDR3 coding sequence is TGTGCCAGCAGCCCCCGGGCCGGTGAAAAACTGTTTTTT. As protein: CASSPRAGEKLFF.

The J gene is TRBJ1-1, the V gene TRBV5-3; D unclear. TRBV5-3 is sorted into the ORF group, with uncertain function. Trimming cost V 0 bases and J 2 bases, with 8 bases left between them. The CDR3 length is 14 residues. The CDR3 DNA reads TGTGCCAGAAGCTTGGTAGGGATCAACACTGAAGCTTTCTTT. Translating gives CARSLVGINTEAFF.

This clone was counted once. The chain couples TRBV29-1 to TRBJ2-3; 7 bases align to TRBD2. With V trimmed by 8 bases and J by 0 bases, 5 bases remained unmatched. Per germline, CDR1 SQVTM and CDR2 ANQGSEA. This CDR3 spans 13 amino acids. DNA for the CDR3: TGCAGCCTGCGGGAGACTAGCACAGATACGCAGTATTTT. It encodes CSLRETSTDTQYF.

This clone was detected ten times or more. Different DNA sequences within this sample yield the same CDR3. The chain couples TRBV11-2 to TRBJ1-1; no reliable D call. This CDR3 spans 11 amino acids. Trimming stripped 2 bases from V and 6 bases from J, with 4 bases between. Per germline, CDR1 SGHAT and CDR2 FQNNGV. The CDR3 here is CASSLHSEAFF. As DNA, the CDR3 is TGTGCCAGCAGCTTACATTCTGAAGCTTTCTTT.

The V call is TRBV28, the J call TRBJ2-2; 10 bases map to TRBD2. CDR3 length: 15 residues. Germline V gene sequence: CDR1 MDHEN, CDR2 SYDVKM. V lost 7 bases, J lost 8 bases, and 10 bases stayed unmatched. CDR3 protein: CASIRAGGMIGELFF. As DNA, the CDR3 is TGTGCCAGCATTAGAGCGGGAGGGATGATAGGGGAGCTGTTTTTT. Filled out from reference TRBV28 and TRBJ2-2, the complete variable domain reads DVKVTQSSRYLVKRTGEKVFLECVQDMDHENMFWYRQDPGLGLRLIYFSYDVKMKEKGDIPEGYSVSREKKERFSLILESASTNQTSMYLCASIRAGGMIGELFFGEGSRLTVL.

V gene TRBV27 combines with J gene TRBJ2-7; the match to TRBD1 covers 9 bases. In germline, CDR1 is MNHEY, CDR2 SMNVEV (reference sequence). The CDR3 consists of 14 residues. With V trimmed by 5 bases and J by 1 base, 3 bases remained unmatched. As DNA, the CDR3 is TGTGCCAGCAGTCGGGACAGGGCTTCCTACGAGCAGTACTTC. Protein: CASSRDRASYEQYF.

This clone was counted between two and nine times. The chain recombines TRBV21-1 with TRBJ2-5. TRBV21-1 counts as a pseudogene. The CDR3 has 16 residues. Here the CDR3 reads CASTSPRDPRGETQYF. Here the CDR3 DNA reads TGTGCCAGCACCTCACCCCGGGACCCTCGAGGGGAGACCCAGTACTTC.

This chain links TRBV7-2 with TRBJ2-7, with 10 positions matching TRBD2. The V and J ends lost 2 bases and 4 bases, in that order; junction bases with no gene match: 5. Germline CDR1 SGHTA, CDR2 FQGNSA. The CDR3 sequence is 15 residues long. This chain's CDR3 is CASSLPTSGKYEQYF. DNA of the CDR3: TGTGCCAGCAGCTTACCCACTAGCGGGAAGTACGAGCAGTACTTC.

The genes are TRBV7-8 and TRBJ2-2; 8 bases fit TRBD2. The CDR3 extends over 14 amino acids. V lost 4 bases, J lost 4 bases, and 2 bases stayed unmatched. Germline CDR1 SGHVS, CDR2 FQNEAQ. The CDR3 loop reads CASSSLAVTGELFF. CDR3 nucleotides: TGTGCCAGCAGCTCACTAGCGGTCACCGGGGAGCTGTTTTTT. Using reference TRBV7-8 and TRBJ2-2 for the parts outside the CDR3, the full variable domain is GAGVSQSPRYKVAKRGQDVALRCDPISGHVSLFWYQQALGQGPEFLTYFQNEAQLDKSGLPSDRFFAERPEGSVSTLKIQRTQQEDSAVYLCASSSLAVTGELFFGEGSRLTVL.

V is TRBV11-2 and J is TRBJ2-3; the D is unclear. Trimming shortened V by 2 bases and J by 8 bases, and 14 bases separated the two germline ends. Germline lookup yields CDR1 SGHAT and CDR2 FQNNGV. This CDR3 comprises 14 residues. CDR3 DNA: TGTGCCAGCAGCTTAAGCCCGGCAGTCGGTACGCAGTATTTT. Amino acids: CASSLSPAVGTQYF.

This clone was seen just once. V usage is TRBV6-5 and J usage is TRBJ1-1; D perhaps matches TRBD1 (6 bases). The V and J ends lost 9 bases and 3 bases respectively, with 17 bases between them. There are 14 residues in the CDR3. In germline, CDR1 is MNHEY, CDR2 SVGAGI. The CDR3 DNA follows: TGTGCCAGTAGTAAACAGGGTTACTACACTGAAGCTTTCTTT. It specifies CASSKQGYYTEAFF.

Remarks on this clone: The CDR3 does not close with the conserved phenylalanine or tryptophan, likely indicating a read error. The chain employs TRBV6-5 and TRBJ1-1, with TRBD1 matching 9 bases. Unmatched junction bases numbered 7, after V lost 7 bases and J lost 4 bases. CDR3 length: 14 amino acids. The germline CDR1 and CDR2 sequences are MNHEY and SVGAGI. This chain's CDR3 is CASKYRGLGTEAFS. CDR3 nucleotide sequence: TGTGCCAGCAAATACAGGGGGCTAGGCACTGAAGCTTTCTCT.

The chain recombines TRBV5-5 with TRBJ1-1, with 10 bases fitting TRBD1. The CDR3 runs 14 residues. The trim removed 4 bases at V and 5 bases at J, leaving 5 bases unmatched. Per germline, CDR1 SGHKS and CDR2 YYEKEE (reference sequence). The CDR3 DNA reads as TGTGCCAGCAGCGTGGGACAGGGGTGGACTGAAGCTTTCTTT. This gives the protein CASSVGQGWTEAFF.

With regard to this clone: A read error is likely here: a far larger clone is one base away. The sample has other DNA sequences that encode this CDR3 too. The chain joins TRBV28 to TRBJ2-3; D call uncertain. This CDR3 is 11 amino acids long. Germline CDR1 and CDR2: MDHEN and SYDVKM. Between the trimmed V and J ends, which lost 5 bases and 2 bases, there was a span of 2 bases. The CDR3 loop is CASSVTDTQYF. CDR3 nucleotide sequence: TGTGCCAGCAGTGTCACAGATACGCAGTATTTT.

The gene calls are TRBV5-1 and TRBJ2-1, with unresolved D. The V gene lost 3 bases and the J gene lost 9 bases, with 13 bases spanning the gap. The germline V gene has CDR1 SGHRS and CDR2 YFSETQ. The CDR3 loop spans 13 amino acids. The chain's CDR3 is CASSSRATGEQFF. CDR3 DNA: TGCGCCAGCAGCTCCCGGGCGACGGGTGAGCAGTTCTTC.

The chain has TRBV19 and TRBJ1-5; D call uncertain. V was clipped by 5 bases and J by 0 bases, with 14 bases between them. The V gene's germline CDR1 is LNHDA and CDR2 SQIVND (reference sequence). CDR3 length: 16 amino acids. In nucleotides, the CDR3 is TGTGCCAGTAGTGCCCAACCTGGTACTAGCAATCAGCCCCAGCATTTT. This translates into CASSAQPGTSNQPQHF.

In the case of this clone: Other DNA sequences in this sample translate to the same CDR3. The rearrangement joins TRBV5-1 to TRBJ2-3; 10 bases agree with TRBD2. Germline V gene lookup returns CDR1 SGHRS and CDR2 YFSETQ. V shed 0 bases, J shed 4 bases, and the junction held 2 bases outside the gene matches. This CDR3 has 15 amino acids. In nucleotides, the CDR3 is TGCGCCAGCAGCTTGGAGCTAGCGGGAGCAGATACGCAGTATTTT. It encodes CASSLELAGADTQYF.

J is TRBJ2-1 and V is TRBV7-2; D unclear. Per germline, CDR1 SGHTA and CDR2 FQGNSA. Trimming cost V 4 bases and J 8 bases, with 18 bases left between them. There are 15 residues in the CDR3. CDR3 nucleotides: TGTGCCAGCAGCTACCTAGGGATAATGTTCGATGAGCAGTTCTTC. As protein: CASSYLGIMFDEQFF.

The chain joins TRBV19 to TRBJ2-5, with TRBD1 matching 7 bases. Germline CDR1 LNHDA, CDR2 SQIVND (reference sequence). V shed 6 bases and J 4 bases; nucleotides not matched to a gene: 11. This CDR3 is 15 amino acids long. The DNA of the CDR3 is TGTGCCAGTAGCACGTCACAGGGGTGGAGAGAGACCCAGTACTTC. Protein product: CASSTSQGWRETQYF.

The gene calls are TRBV19 and TRBJ2-3, with 7 bases lining up with TRBD2. The germline V gene has CDR1 LNHDA and CDR2 SQIVND (reference sequence). This CDR3 region has 16 residues. Trimming cost V 3 bases and J 2 bases; bases outside gene matches: 8. The CDR3 nucleotides read TGTGCCAGTAGTATTAGGAGCGGGACGACCACAGATACGCAGTATTTT. Encoded protein: CASSIRSGTTTDTQYF.